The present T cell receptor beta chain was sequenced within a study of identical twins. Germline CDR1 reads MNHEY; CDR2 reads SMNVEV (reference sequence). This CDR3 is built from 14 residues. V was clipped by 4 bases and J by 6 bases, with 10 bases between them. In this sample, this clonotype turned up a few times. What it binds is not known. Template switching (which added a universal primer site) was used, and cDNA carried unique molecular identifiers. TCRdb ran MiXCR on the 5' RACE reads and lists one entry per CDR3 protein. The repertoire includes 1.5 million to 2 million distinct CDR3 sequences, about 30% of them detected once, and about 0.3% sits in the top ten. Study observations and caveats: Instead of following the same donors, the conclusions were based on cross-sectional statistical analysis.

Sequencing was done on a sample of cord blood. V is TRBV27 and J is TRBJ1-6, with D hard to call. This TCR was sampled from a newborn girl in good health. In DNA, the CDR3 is TGTGCCAGCAGTTGGTCACGTGTTAATTCACCCCTCCACTTT. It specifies CASSWSRVNSPLHF.